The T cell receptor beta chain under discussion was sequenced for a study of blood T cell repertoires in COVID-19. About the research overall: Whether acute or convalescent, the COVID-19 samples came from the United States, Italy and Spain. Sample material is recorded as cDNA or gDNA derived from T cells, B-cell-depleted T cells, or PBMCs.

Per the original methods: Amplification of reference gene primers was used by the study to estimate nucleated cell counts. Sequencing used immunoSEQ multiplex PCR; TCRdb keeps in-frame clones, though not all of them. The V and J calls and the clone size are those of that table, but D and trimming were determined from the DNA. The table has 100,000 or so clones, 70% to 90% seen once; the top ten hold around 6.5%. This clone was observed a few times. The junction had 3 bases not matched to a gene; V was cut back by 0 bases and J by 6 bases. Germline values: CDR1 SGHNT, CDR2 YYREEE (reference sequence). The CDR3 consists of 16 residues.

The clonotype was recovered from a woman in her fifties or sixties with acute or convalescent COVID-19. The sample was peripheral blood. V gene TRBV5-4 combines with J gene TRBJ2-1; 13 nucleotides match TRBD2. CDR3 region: CASSLGRTSGSNEQFF. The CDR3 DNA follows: TGTGCCAGCAGCTTGGGTAGGACTAGCGGGAGCAATGAGCAGTTCTTC.